These 17 T cell receptor beta chains came from one sample sequenced in a study of Graves' ophthalmopathy and Graves' hyperthyroidism. The study amplified TCR beta CDR3 regions using RNA transcripts. The first round was an RT-PCR with HTBI primers, and the second round was a multiplex PCR. From the multiplex PCR reads, TCRdb called clonotypes with MiXCR, one entry per CDR3 protein. The table records under 800,000 distinct CDR3 sequences, 20% to 25% of them present only once. Sequenced: peripheral blood. These receptors all stem from a young woman with stable Graves' hyperthyroidism. Some clones in this sample may be carry-over from other donors' samples.

This clonotype was counted many times. The genes are TRBV2 and TRBJ2-7; 7 bases are shared with TRBD2. The CDR3 sequence is 16 residues long. Trimming cost V 6 bases and J 0 bases; bases outside gene matches: 11. The germline V gene encodes CDR1 SNHLY and CDR2 FYNNEI. CDR3 region: CASSTKGRGNSYEQYF. CDR3 DNA: TGTGCCAGCAGCACAAAGGGGCGGGGGAACTCCTACGAGCAGTACTTC.

Ten or more counts support this clonotype. The CDR3 DNA follows: TGTGCCTGGAGTACAACAGAGGGTGTTTACGAGCAGTACTTC. Encoded protein: CAWSTTEGVYEQYF. V and J are TRBV30 and TRBJ2-7, with D perhaps TRBD2 (5 bases). V gave up 2 bases and J gave up 4 bases, with 15 bases separating them. Germline lookup yields CDR1 GTSNPN and CDR2 SVGIG (reference sequence). This CDR3 has 14 amino acids.

This clonotype has just one count. The CDR3 does not close with the conserved phenylalanine or tryptophan, likely indicating a read error. This chain's CDR3 is CSVEGHLNTEAFV. In DNA form, the CDR3 reads TGCAGCGTTGAAGGACACCTGAACACTGAAGCTTTCGTT. The chain has TRBV29-1 and TRBJ1-1; D uncertain. CDR1 and CDR2 (germline): SQVTM, ANQGSEA. The CDR3 extends over 13 amino acids. V was pared by 1 base and J by 0 bases, with 6 bases between.

In this sample, this clonotype turned up many times. The chain has TRBV27 and TRBJ2-7; 8 nucleotides align to TRBD2. CDR3 length equals 15 residues. The V segment lost 5 bases and the J segment 1 base; nucleotides outside the gene matches: 7. The V gene's germline CDR1 is MNHEY and CDR2 SMNVEV (reference sequence). CDR3 in DNA: TGTGCCAGCAGTCCGCCGGCGGGAGGATCCTACGAGCAGTACTTC. It codes for CASSPPAGGSYEQYF.

In its sample, this clonotype was seen many times. V is TRBV7-3 and J is TRBJ2-7; 8 bases map to TRBD1. This CDR3 is 13 amino acids long. The V and J ends lost 5 bases and 7 bases, in that order; junction bases with no gene match: 7. Germline lookup yields CDR1 SGHTA and CDR2 FQGTGA. The CDR3, as DNA: TGTGCCAGCAGCCCGCGACAGGGGTGGGAGCAGTACTTC. Protein: CASSPRQGWEQYF.

This clonotype occurred many times. The J gene is TRBJ2-7, the V gene TRBV12-3 or TRBV12-4; 8 bases are shared with TRBD1. The CDR3 is 14 residues long. Trimming took 5 bases from V and 5 from J; bases not matched to a gene: 8. Here the CDR3 reads CASSAGGVGDEQYF. The CDR3 DNA sequence: TGTGCCAGCAGTGCAGGGGGCGTGGGCGACGAGCAGTACTTC.

This clonotype occurred many times. A read error is possible here, since a much larger clone lies one base away. The chain combines TRBV7-2 with TRBJ2-7; 7 nucleotides match TRBD1. The CDR3 extends over 14 amino acids. CDR1 is SGHTA, CDR2 FQGNSA, per germline. V lost 5 bases to trimming and J lost 2 bases; unmatched junction nucleotides: 6. CDR3 region: CASSEGQPPYEQYF. CDR3 bases: TGTGCCAGCAGCGAGGGACAGCCTCCCTACGAGCAGTACTTC.

This clonotype was detected many times. The chain recombines TRBV6-1 with TRBJ2-7; D gene unclear. Trimming stripped 0 bases from V and 2 bases from J, with 11 bases between. Germline CDR1 MNHNS, CDR2 SASEGT. The CDR3 runs to 15 residues. CDR3 DNA sequence: TGTGCCAGCAGTGAAGCGCAAGAGAAGCCCTACGAGCAGTACTTC. It yields the protein CASSEAQEKPYEQYF.

The chain is built from TRBV11-2 and TRBJ1-2, with no clear D. This CDR3 contains 13 residues. Trimming removed 6 bases at V and 3 bases at J, with 11 bases between. From germline, CDR1 is SGHAT and CDR2 FQNNGV. CDR3 protein: CASSPVWDYGYTF. The DNA of the CDR3 is TGTGCCAGCAGTCCCGTCTGGGACTATGGCTACACCTTC.

This clonotype was recorded at least ten times. The V gene is TRBV11-2, the J gene TRBJ2-7; D uncertain. V lost 5 bases and J lost 6, with 11 bases in between. Per the germline V gene, CDR1 is SGHAT and CDR2 is FQNNGV. This CDR3 spans 12 amino acids. CDR3 loop: CASSPFVFEQYF. The CDR3 coding sequence is TGTGCCAGCAGCCCCTTCGTTTTCGAGCAGTACTTC. The full variable domain, rest sourced from reference TRBV11-2 and TRBJ2-7, is EAGVAQSPRYKIIEKRQSVAFWCNPISGHATLYWYQQILGQGPKLLIQFQNNGVVDDSQLPKDRFSAERLKGVDSTLKIQPAKLEDSAVYLCASSPFVFEQYFGPGTRLTVT.

This sequence joins TRBV6-5 and TRBJ1-6, with D hard to call. CDR3 size: 17 residues. Germline CDR1 MNHEY, CDR2 SVGAGI. V lost 4 bases and J lost 0, with 13 bases in between. The CDR3 nucleotides read TGTGCCAGCAGTTCCCGGACGGAGAGCTCCTATAATTCACCCCTCCACTTT. This sequence encodes CASSSRTESSYNSPLHF.

This clonotype was observed at least ten times. The chain joins TRBV6-2 or TRBV6-3 to TRBJ2-7; 7 bases fit TRBD2. V lost 7 bases to trimming and J lost 4 bases; unmatched junction nucleotides: 10. CDR1 is MNHEY and CDR2 is SVGEGT in the germline V gene. The length of the CDR3 is 14 residues. Here the CDR3 DNA reads TGTGCCAGCACCCCGGGGGGTCTCGCGTACGAGCAGTACTTC. Translated: CASTPGGLAYEQYF.

The chain employs TRBV11-2 and TRBJ2-2; D remains ambiguous. The CDR3 sequence is 13 residues long. Trimming took off 2 bases at V and 6 bases at J, with 7 bases between the two ends. Per germline, CDR1 SGHAT and CDR2 FQNNGV. The CDR3 bases are TGTGCCAGCAGCTTAAGCATGGCCGGGGAGCTGTTTTTT. Translating it yields CASSLSMAGELFF.

To note about this clonotype: Possible read error: a much larger clone is one base away. This is likely a read error, given that the CDR3 carries no conserved phenylalanine or tryptophan at its end. The CDR3 nucleotides are TGTGCCTGGAGTGCTAGATACGGCTACACCGTC. It encodes CAWSARYGYTV. The rearrangement links TRBV30 to TRBJ1-2; D is undetermined. The ends were cut back, 1 base at V and 8 bases at J, with 8 bases in the middle. The CDR3 has 11 residues. From germline, CDR1 is GTSNPN and CDR2 SVGIG (reference sequence).

The chain is built from TRBV5-1 and TRBJ1-2, with D uncertain. Trimming pared 3 bases from V and 7 bases from J, leaving 10 bases between. The CDR3 length is 12 residues. Germline loops: CDR1 SGHRS, CDR2 YFSETQ. The CDR3 DNA reads TGCGCCAGCAGCTCGTACCGGGTTGGCTACACCTTC. It specifies CASSSYRVGYTF. Drawing the rest from reference TRBV5-1 and TRBJ1-2, the complete variable domain is KAGVTQTPRYLIKTRGQQVTLSCSPISGHRSVSWYQQTPGQGLQFLFEYFSETQRNKGNFPGRFSGRQFSNSRSEMNVSTLELGDSALYLCASSSYRVGYTFGSGTRLTVV.

This clonotype was recorded at least ten times. J is TRBJ2-2 and V is TRBV12-3 or TRBV12-4, with 10 bases lining up with TRBD1. V lost 6 bases, J lost 5 bases, and 12 bases stayed unmatched. This CDR3 has 17 residues. The CDR3 spells CASSRRRPGQGTGELFF. The CDR3 DNA sequence: TGTGCCAGCAGCCGCCGGAGACCGGGACAGGGGACCGGGGAGCTGTTTTTT.

The chain has TRBV25-1 and TRBJ1-6, with TRBD1 matching 8 bases. Losses at the gene ends were 2 bases for V and 10 bases for J; bases not matched to a gene: 10. The CDR3 extends over 16 amino acids. CDR1 and CDR2 (germline): MGHDK, SYGVNS. The CDR3 coding sequence is TGTGCCAGCAGTGAACGGTTCGGACAGGGAGTCTCACCCCTCCACTTT. It codes for CASSERFGQGVSPLHF. The full variable domain, completed using reference TRBV25-1 and TRBJ1-6, is EADIYQTPRYLVIGTGKKITLECSQTMGHDKMYWYQQDPGMELHLIHYSYGVNSTEKGDLSSESTVSRIRTEHFPLTLESARPSHTSQYLCASSERFGQGVSPLHFGNGTRLTVT.